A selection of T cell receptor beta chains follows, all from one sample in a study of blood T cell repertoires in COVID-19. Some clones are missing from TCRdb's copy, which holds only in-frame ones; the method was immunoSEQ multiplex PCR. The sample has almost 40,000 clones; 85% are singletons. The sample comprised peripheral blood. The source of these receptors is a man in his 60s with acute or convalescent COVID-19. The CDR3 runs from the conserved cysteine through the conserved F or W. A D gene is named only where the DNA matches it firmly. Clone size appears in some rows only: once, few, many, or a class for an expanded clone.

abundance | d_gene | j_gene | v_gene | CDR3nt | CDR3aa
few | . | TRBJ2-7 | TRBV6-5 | TGTGCCAGCAGTCCCCAGGGTACATTTTACGAGCAGTACTTC | CASSPQGTFYEQYF
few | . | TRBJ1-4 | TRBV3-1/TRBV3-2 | TGTGCCAGCAGCCAAGATTCTGAGTTGGGGGCAGGAGCCCTCCGTTTT | CASSQDSELGAGALRF
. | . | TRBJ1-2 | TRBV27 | TGTGCCAGCAGTTTCAGGAGGGGCTATGGCTACACCTTC | CASSFRRGYGYTF
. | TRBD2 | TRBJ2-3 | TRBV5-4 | TGTGCCAGCAGCTTTCGACTAGCGGGAGGAGGAGATACGCAGTATTTT | CASSFRLAGGGDTQYF
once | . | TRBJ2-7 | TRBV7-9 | TGTGCCAGCACTGGCGGGACCTACGAGCAGTACTTC | CASTGGTYEQYF
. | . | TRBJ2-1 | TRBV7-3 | TGTGCCAGCAGCTTAAGCGGGGTTACCTACAATGAGCAGTTCTTC | CASSLSGVTYNEQFF
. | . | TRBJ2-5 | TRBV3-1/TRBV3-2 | TGTGCCAGCAGCCCCACGGGGTACAGCCAGGAGACCCAGTACTTC | CASSPTGYSQETQYF
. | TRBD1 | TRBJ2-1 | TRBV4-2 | TGTGCCAGCAGCCGCATCACGGGACAGGGGTTCAATGAGCAGTTCTTC | CASSRITGQGFNEQFF
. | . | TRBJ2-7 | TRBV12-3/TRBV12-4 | TGTGCCAGCACCTCACAGGGCGGCTACGAGCAGTACTTC | CASTSQGGYEQYF
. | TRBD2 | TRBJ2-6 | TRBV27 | TGTGCCAGCAGTTTGGGGCGGTTGGCGGGAGGCGGCTCCGTCCTGACTTTC | CASSLGRLAGGGSVLTF
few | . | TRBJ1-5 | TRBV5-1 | TGCGCCAGCAGCTTTACGGGTTCCGATCAGCCCCAGCATTTT | CASSFTGSDQPQHF
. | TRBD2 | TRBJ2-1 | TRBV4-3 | TGCGCCAGCAGCCAAATAGCGGGGGGGCTGAGAAATGAGCAGTTCTTC | CASSQIAGGLRNEQFF